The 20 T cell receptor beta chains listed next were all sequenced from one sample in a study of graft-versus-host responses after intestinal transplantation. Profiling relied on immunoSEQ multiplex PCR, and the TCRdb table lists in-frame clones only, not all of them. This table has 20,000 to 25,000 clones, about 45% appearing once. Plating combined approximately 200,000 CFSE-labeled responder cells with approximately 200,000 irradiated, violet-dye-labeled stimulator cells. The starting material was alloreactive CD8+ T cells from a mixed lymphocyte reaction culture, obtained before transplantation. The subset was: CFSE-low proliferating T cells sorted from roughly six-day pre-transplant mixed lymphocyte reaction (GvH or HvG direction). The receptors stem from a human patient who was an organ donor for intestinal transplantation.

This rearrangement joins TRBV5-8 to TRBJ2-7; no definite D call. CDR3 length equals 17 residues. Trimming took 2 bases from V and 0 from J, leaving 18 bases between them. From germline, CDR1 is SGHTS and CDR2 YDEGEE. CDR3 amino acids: CASSFYPEQHDSYEQYF. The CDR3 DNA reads TGTGCCAGCAGCTTCTATCCGGAACAACACGACTCCTACGAGCAGTACTTC.

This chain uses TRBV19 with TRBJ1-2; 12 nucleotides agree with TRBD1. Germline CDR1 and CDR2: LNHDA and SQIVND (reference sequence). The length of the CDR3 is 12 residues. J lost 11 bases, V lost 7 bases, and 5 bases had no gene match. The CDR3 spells CASTGTGGGYTF. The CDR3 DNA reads TGTGCCAGTACCGGGACAGGGGGCGGATACACCTTC.

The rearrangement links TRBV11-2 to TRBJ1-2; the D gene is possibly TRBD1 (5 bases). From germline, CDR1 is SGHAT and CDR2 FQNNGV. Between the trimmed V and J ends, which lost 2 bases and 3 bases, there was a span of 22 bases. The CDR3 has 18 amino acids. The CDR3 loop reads CASSLKALWPGTDYGYTF. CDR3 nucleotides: TGTGCCAGCAGCTTAAAGGCCCTCTGGCCCGGGACGGACTATGGCTACACCTTC.

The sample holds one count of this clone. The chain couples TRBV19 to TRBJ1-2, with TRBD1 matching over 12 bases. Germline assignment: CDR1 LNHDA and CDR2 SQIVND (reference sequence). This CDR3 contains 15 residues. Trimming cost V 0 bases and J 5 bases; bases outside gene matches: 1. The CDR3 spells CASSIEGQGAYGYTF. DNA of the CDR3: TGTGCCAGTAGTATAGAGGGACAGGGGGCGTATGGCTACACCTTC.

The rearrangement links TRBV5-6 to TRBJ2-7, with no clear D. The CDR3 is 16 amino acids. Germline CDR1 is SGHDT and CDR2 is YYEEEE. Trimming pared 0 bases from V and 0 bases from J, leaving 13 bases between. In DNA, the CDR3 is TGTGCCAGCAGCTTGGCCGGTCATTTGAGCTCCTACGAGCAGTACTTC. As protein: CASSLAGHLSSYEQYF.

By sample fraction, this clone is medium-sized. The CDR3 loop reads CASSSGGTGELFF. The DNA of the CDR3 is TGTGCCAGCAGCTCAGGGGGCACCGGGGAGCTGTTTTTT. The genes are TRBV11-3 and TRBJ2-2; TRBD1 matches at 7 bases. The CDR3 sequence is 13 residues long. CDR1 is SGHNT and CDR2 is YENEEA in the germline V gene. The J segment lost 4 bases and the V segment lost 4 bases, leaving 0 bases of the junction unmatched. The variable domain in full, completed from reference TRBV11-3 and TRBJ2-2, reads EAGVVQSPRYKIIEKKQPVAFWCNPISGHNTLYWYLQNLGQGPELLIRYENEEAVDDSQLPKDRFSAERLKGVDSTLKIQPAELGDSAVYLCASSSGGTGELFFGEGSRLTVL.

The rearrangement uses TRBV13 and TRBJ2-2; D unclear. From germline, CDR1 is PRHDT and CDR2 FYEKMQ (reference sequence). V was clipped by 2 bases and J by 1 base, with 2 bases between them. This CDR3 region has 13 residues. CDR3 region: CASSLQNTGELFF. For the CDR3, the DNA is TGTGCCAGCAGCTTACAGAACACCGGGGAGCTGTTTTTT.

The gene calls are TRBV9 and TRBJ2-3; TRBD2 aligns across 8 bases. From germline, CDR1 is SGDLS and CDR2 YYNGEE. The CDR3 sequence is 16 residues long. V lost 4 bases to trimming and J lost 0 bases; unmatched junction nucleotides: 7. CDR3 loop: CASSSHGGVSTDTQYF. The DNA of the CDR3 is TGTGCCAGCAGCTCCCACGGGGGGGTAAGCACAGATACGCAGTATTTT.

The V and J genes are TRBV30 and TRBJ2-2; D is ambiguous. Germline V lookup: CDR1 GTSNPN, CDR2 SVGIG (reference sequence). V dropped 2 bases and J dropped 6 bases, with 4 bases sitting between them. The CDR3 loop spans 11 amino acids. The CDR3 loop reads CAWSFAGELFF. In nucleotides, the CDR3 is TGTGCCTGGAGTTTCGCCGGGGAGCTGTTTTTT.

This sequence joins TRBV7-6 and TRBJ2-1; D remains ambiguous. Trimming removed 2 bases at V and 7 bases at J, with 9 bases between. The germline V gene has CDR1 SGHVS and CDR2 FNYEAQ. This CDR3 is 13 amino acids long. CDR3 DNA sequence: TGTGCCAGCAGCTTACTTATCGGGAATGAGCAGTTCTTC. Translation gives CASSLLIGNEQFF.

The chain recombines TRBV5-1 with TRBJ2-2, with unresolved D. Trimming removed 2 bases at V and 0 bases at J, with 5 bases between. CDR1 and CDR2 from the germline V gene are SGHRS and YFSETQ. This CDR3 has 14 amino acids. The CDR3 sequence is CASSLRTNTGELFF. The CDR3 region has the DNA TGCGCCAGCAGCTTAAGGACGAACACCGGGGAGCTGTTTTTT.

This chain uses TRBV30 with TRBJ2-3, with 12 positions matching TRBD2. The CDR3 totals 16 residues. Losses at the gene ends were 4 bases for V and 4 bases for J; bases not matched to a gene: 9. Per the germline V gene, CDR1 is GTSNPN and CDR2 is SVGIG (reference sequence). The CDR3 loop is CAWMRPSGREADTQYF. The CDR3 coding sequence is TGTGCCTGGATGCGGCCTAGCGGGAGGGAAGCAGATACGCAGTATTTT. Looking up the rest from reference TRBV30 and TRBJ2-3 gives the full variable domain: SQTIHQWPATLVQPVGSPLSLECTVEGTSNPNLYWYRQAAGRGLQLLFYSVGIGQISSEVPQNLSASRPQDRQFILSSKKLLLSDSGFYLCAWMRPSGREADTQYFGPGTRLTVL.

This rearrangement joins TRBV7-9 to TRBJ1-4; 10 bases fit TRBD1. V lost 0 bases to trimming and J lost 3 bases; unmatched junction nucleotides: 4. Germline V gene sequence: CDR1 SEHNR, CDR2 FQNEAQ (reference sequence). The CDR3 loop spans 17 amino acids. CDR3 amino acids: CASSLARQGAPNEKLFF. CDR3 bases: TGTGCCAGCAGCTTAGCTCGACAGGGGGCGCCTAATGAAAAACTGTTTTTT. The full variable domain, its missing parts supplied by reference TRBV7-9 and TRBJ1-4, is DTGVSQNPRHKITKRGQNVTFRCDPISEHNRLYWYRQTLGQGPEFLTYFQNEAQLEKSRLLSDRFSAERPKGSFSTLEIQRTEQGDSAMYLCASSLARQGAPNEKLFFGSGTQLSVL.

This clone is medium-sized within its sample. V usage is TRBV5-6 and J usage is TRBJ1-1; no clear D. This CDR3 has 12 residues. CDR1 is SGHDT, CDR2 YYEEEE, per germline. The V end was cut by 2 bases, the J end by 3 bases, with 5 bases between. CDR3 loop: CASSFGDTEAFF. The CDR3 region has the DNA TGTGCCAGCAGCTTCGGGGACACTGAAGCTTTCTTT.

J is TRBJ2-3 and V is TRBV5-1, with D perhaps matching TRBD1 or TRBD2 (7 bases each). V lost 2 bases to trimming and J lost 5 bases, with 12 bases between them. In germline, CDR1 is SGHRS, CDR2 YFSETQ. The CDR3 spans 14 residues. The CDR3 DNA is TGCGCCAGCAGCTTAGTCAGGGGGGGAGATACGCAGTATTTT. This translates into CASSLVRGGDTQYF.

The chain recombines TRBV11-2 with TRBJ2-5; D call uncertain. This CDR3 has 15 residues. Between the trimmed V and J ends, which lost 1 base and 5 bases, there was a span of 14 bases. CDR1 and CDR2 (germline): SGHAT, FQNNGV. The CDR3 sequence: CASSLVPFPYETQYF. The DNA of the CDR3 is TGTGCCAGCAGCTTAGTCCCTTTCCCTTATGAGACCCAGTACTTC.

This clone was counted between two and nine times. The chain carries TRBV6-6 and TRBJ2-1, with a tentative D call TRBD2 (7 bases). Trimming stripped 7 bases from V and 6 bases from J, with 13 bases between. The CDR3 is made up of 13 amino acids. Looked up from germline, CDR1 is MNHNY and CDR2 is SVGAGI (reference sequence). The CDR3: CASTEGGFNEQFF. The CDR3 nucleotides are TGTGCCAGCACCGAGGGGGGGTTCAATGAGCAGTTCTTC.

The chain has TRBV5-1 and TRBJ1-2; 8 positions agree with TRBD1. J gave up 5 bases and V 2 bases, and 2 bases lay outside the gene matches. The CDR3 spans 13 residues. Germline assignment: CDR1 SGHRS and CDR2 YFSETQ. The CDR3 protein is CASSLQGVYGYTF. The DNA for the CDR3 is TGCGCCAGCAGCTTACAGGGGGTGTATGGCTACACCTTC.

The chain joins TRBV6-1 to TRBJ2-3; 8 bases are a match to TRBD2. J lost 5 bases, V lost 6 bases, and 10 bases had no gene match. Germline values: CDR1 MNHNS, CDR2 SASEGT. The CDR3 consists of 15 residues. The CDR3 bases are TGTGCCAGCAGACAAATAGCGGGATCCGTAGATACGCAGTATTTT. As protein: CASRQIAGSVDTQYF.

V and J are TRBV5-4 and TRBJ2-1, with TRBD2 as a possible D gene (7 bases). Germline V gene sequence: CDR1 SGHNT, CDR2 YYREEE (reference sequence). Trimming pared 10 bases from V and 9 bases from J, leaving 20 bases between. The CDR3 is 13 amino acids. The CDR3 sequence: CAAGAGRRGEQFF. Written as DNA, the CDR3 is TGTGCCGCGGGGGCCGGGAGGCGCGGTGAGCAGTTCTTC.